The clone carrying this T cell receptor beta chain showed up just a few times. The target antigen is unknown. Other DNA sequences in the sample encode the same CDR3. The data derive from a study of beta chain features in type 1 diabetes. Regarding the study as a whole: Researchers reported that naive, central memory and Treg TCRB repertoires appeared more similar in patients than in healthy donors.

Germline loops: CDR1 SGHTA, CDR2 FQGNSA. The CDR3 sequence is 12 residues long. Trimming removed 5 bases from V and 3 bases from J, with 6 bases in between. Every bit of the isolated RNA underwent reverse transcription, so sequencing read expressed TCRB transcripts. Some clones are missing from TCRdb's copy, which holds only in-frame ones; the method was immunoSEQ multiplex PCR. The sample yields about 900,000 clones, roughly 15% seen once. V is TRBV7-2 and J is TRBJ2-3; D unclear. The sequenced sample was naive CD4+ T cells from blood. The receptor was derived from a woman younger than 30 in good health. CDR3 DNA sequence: TGTGCCAGCAGCCTAAGTACAGATACGCAGTATTTT. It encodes CASSLSTDTQYF.